This T cell receptor (beta chain) was captured in a study of T-cell memory formation after mild COVID-19. Study-wide context: TCR clustering was largely donor specific.

Study-wide findings and caveats: CD4+ contracting clones were mainly CM and EM; CD8+ ones, EMRA. The study detected some responding clones in pre-infection memory, suggesting cross-reactive memory joined.

Regarding this clonotype: Antigen specificity is unknown.

The CDR3 extends over 16 amino acids. Trimming shortened V by 3 bases and J by 4 bases, and 17 bases separated the two germline ends. Germline values: CDR1 MNHNS, CDR2 SASEGT. Constant-segment primers served in 5'RACE that generated TCR alpha and TCR beta cDNA libraries bearing sample barcodes and UMIs. MiXCR, run by TCRdb on the 5' RACE reads, gives a single entry per CDR3 protein. The sample includes more than 250,000 distinct CDR3 sequences, 15% to 20% of them seen just once. The receptor's source is a young man who had mild COVID-19 (a few samples of this study predate the infection). Cell type and time point are not known. Source material: PBMCs or a T cell subset sorted from them (not recorded which). The chain has TRBV6-1 and TRBJ2-3; D perhaps matches TRBD1 (5 bases). CDR3: CASSDWGRPQSDTQYF. DNA of the CDR3: TGTGCCAGCAGTGATTGGGGCAGACCACAGTCAGATACGCAGTATTTT.